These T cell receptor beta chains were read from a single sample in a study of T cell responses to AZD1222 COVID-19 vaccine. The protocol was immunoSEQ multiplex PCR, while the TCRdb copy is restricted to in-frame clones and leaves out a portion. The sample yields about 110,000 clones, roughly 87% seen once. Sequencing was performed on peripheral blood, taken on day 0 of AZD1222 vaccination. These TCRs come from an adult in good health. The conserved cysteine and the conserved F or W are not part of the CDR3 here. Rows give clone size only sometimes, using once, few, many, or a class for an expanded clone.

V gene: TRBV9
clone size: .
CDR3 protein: ASSVGGTGNQPQH

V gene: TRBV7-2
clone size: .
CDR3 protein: ASSPGPYEQY

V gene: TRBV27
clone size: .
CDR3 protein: ASSFRNQPQH

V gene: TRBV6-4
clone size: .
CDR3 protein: ASSAGGTDEQY

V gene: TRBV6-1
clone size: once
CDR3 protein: ASSAGQGVWDTEAF

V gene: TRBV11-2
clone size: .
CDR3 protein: ASSRDIDWSSYNSPLH

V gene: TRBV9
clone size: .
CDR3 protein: ASSVTGDGYT

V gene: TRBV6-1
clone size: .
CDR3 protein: ASSELGGAAYEQY

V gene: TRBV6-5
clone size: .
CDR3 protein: ASKLENMNTEAF

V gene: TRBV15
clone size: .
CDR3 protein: ATSREAWGQGGDTQY

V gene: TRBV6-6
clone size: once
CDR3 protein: ASRTDQPQH

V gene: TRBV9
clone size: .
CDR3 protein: ASSARDSISPLH

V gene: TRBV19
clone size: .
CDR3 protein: ASSTRDRGMAEAF

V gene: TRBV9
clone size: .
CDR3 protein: ASSLTGPRGTGNTIY

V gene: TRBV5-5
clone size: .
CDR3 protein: ASSSGLAYEQY

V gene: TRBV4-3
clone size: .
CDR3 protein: ASSQDGRQGINEQY

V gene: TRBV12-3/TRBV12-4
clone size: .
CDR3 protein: ASSSGFHEQY

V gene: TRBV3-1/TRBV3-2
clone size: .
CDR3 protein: ASSQGNQPQH

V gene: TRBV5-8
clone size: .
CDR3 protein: ASSLERERITYEQY

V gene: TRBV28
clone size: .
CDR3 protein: ASSLTVRHQPQH

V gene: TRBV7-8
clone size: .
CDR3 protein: ASNKGGTVGTQY

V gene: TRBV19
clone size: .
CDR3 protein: ASSILRGATGELF

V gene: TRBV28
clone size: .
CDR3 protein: ASSLKTLSHTEAF

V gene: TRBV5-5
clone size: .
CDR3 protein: ASSSRGAHYGYT

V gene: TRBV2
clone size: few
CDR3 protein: ASSPDGDTQY

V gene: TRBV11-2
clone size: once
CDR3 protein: ASSRQGSGSPLH

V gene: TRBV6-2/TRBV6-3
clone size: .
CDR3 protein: ASSLRQGRNEKLF

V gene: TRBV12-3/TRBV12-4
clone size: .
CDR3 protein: ASSLIRDEQF

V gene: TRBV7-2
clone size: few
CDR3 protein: ASRTTSTPIYEQY

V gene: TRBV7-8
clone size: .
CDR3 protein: ASSPRTGGPYEQY

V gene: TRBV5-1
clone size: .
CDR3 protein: ASSLKRGRYEQY

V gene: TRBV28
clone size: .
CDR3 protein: ASSPRGDSNQPQH

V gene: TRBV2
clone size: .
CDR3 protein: ASSEGVGGGHEQY

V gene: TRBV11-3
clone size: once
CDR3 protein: ASSPRQGATDTQY

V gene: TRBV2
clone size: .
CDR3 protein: ASSVSGGKRGELF

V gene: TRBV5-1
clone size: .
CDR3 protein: ASGRRAGSTDTQY

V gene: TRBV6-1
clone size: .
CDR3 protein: ASSASDRGLNTEAF

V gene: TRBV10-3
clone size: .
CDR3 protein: AISGTLNTDTQY

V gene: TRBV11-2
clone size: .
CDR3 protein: ASSLDRTSVDTQY

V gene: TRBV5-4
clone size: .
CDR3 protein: ASSLGWQETQY

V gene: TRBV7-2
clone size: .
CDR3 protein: ASSSDRHQPQH

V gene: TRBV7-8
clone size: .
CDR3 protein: ASSLGYRGRSVQPQH

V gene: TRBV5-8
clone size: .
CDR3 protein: ASSSEGETQY

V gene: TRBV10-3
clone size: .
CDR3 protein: AIRTGEGSDGYT

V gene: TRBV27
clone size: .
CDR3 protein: ASSTKKQEGTYNEQF

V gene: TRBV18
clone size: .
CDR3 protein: ASSHQGSDQPQH

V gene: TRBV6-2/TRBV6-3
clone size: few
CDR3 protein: ASSRTSGQAYEQY

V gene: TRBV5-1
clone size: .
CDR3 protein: ASSLGVSANEKLF

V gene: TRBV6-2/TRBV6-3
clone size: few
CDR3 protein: ASSHPGEVLYEQY

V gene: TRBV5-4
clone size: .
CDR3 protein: ASSPPGQGVTPLH

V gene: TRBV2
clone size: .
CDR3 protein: ASGRDRGHGT

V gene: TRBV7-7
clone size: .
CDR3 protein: ASRLTQGSGELF

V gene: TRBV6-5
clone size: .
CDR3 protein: ASTQGAYEQY

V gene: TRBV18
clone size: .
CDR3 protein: ASSPRGANTGELF

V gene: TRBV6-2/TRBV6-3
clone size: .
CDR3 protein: ASSLDRYQPQH